The rows below give T cell receptor beta chains drawn from one sample of a study of T cell responses to AZD1222 COVID-19 vaccine. Some clones are missing from TCRdb's copy, which holds only in-frame ones; the method was immunoSEQ multiplex PCR. The sample lists about 34,000 clones, about four fifths seen once, with around 4% in the top ten. This specimen was peripheral blood, taken 28 days after the second AZD1222 dose. These receptors were obtained from an adult who received the AZD1222 COVID-19 vaccine. CDR3s include the opening cysteine and the closing phenylalanine or tryptophan. D genes are given only for firm matches. Clone size appears in some rows only: once, few, many, or a class for an expanded clone.

V gene	D gene	clone size	J gene	CDR3 DNA	CDR3 protein
TRBV5-4	TRBD2	.	TRBJ2-5	TGTGCCAGCAGCTTGGCTAGCGGGGGGGCCGGGAGAGAGACCCAGTACTTC	CASSLASGGAGRETQYF
TRBV18	.	.	TRBJ2-3	TGTGCCAGCTCACCCCCTGCTAGCACAGATACGCAGTATTTT	CASSPPASTDTQYF
TRBV9	.	.	TRBJ1-4	TGTGCCAGCAGCACTAGATCTACACCTAATGAAAAACTGTTTTTT	CASSTRSTPNEKLFF
TRBV6-2/TRBV6-3	TRBD2	few	TRBJ2-1	TGTGCCAGCAGTTCGCGGGAGCCCTACTACAATGAGCAGTTCTTC	CASSSREPYYNEQFF
TRBV2	.	.	TRBJ2-3	TGTGCCAGCAGCCCCGGGACTTCTAACACAGATACGCAGTATTTT	CASSPGTSNTDTQYF
TRBV12-3/TRBV12-4	.	.	TRBJ1-1	TGTGCCAGCAGTTCGGGACGGTTTGAAGCTTTCTTT	CASSSGRFEAFF
TRBV7-8	TRBD2	once	TRBJ2-3	TGTGCCAGCAGCTTAACTAGCGGGGGGCCGAGCACAGATACGCAGTATTTT	CASSLTSGGPSTDTQYF
TRBV7-2	TRBD2	.	TRBJ2-5	TGTGCCAGCAGCTTAGTCCCAGGAGCGGGAGAGTTCGGGACCCAGTACTTC	CASSLVPGAGEFGTQYF
TRBV19	.	.	TRBJ1-1	TGTGCCAGTAGTTCTTTGGCAGGGTCCACTGAAGCTTTCTTT	CASSSLAGSTEAFF
TRBV3-1/TRBV3-2	.	.	TRBJ2-5	TGTGCCAGCAGCCCACGGAGGGGAAGCAAAGAGACCCAGTACTTC	CASSPRRGSKETQYF
TRBV3-1/TRBV3-2	.	.	TRBJ1-2	TGTGCCAGCAGCCCGCCCAGGGAGGGCTATGGCTACACCTTC	CASSPPREGYGYTF
TRBV5-3	TRBD1	.	TRBJ1-2	TGTGCCAGAGTACTAAGGACAGGACGTTTCTACACCTTC	CARVLRTGRFYTF
TRBV29-1	TRBD2	.	TRBJ2-3	TGCAGCGCCGGAGGGCTAGCGGGAAAGGACCCAGATACGCAGTATTTT	CSAGGLAGKDPDTQYF
TRBV10-3	.	.	TRBJ1-5	TGTGCCTCCGGGGGGGGAGGCAATCAGCCCCAGCATTTT	CASGGGGNQPQHF
TRBV6-5	TRBD1	few	TRBJ1-2	TGTGCCAGCAGTATAGACAGGGTTCGTGGCTACACCTTC	CASSIDRVRGYTF
TRBV7-3	.	.	TRBJ1-6	TGTGCCAGCAGCTCCATGGGGGGGAGTAATTCACCCCTCCACTTT	CASSSMGGSNSPLHF
TRBV5-1	.	.	TRBJ1-1	TGCGCCAGCAGCTTGCAGGATAACACTGAAGCTTTCTTT	CASSLQDNTEAFF
TRBV5-4	.	.	TRBJ2-1	TGTGCCAGCAGCCCCTATACTAGCTACAATGAGCAGTTCTTC	CASSPYTSYNEQFF
TRBV7-9	.	.	TRBJ1-4	TGTGCCAGCAGCCCACAGGACGGTGAAAAACTGTTTTTT	CASSPQDGEKLFF
TRBV15	TRBD2	once	TRBJ2-1	TGTGCCACCAGCAGAGATCCGGCGGCGGGGGGGAATGAGCAGTTCTTC	CATSRDPAAGGNEQFF
TRBV5-6	TRBD1	few	TRBJ2-7	TGTGCCAGCAAGGGGACAGGCCAAACCTACGAGCAGTACTTC	CASKGTGQTYEQYF
TRBV5-1	TRBD1	.	TRBJ1-2	TGCGCCAGCAGCTTGGGGACAGGACCCTATGGCTACACCTTC	CASSLGTGPYGYTF
TRBV21-1	.	.	TRBJ1-4	TGTGCCAGCAGCGCCTTGGACCCGGGACAGGGTTTTATACTGTTTTTT	CASSALDPGQGFILFF
TRBV2	.	.	TRBJ1-5	TGTGCCAGCAGTGAAGACCCCCACGGGTCTAGCAATCAGCCCCAGCATTTT	CASSEDPHGSSNQPQHF
TRBV6-5	.	.	TRBJ2-1	TGTGCCAGCAGTCGAAACAGGGTTAAGGATGAGCAGTTCTTC	CASSRNRVKDEQFF
TRBV5-1	.	.	TRBJ1-4	TGCGCCAGCAGCTCAGGGATTGCAACTAATGAAAAACTGTTTTTT	CASSSGIATNEKLFF
TRBV9	.	.	TRBJ1-1	TGTGCCAGCAGCGCCCGGACCGGGCTTGGGGAAGCTTTCTTT	CASSARTGLGEAFF
TRBV7-9	.	.	TRBJ2-5	TGTGCCGGGGAGACAGAAGAGACCCAGTACTTC	CAGETEETQYF
TRBV3-1/TRBV3-2	.	.	TRBJ2-3	TGTGCCAGCAGCCGCAAAGGGGCAGGAAGCACAGATACGCAGTATTTT	CASSRKGAGSTDTQYF
TRBV19	.	.	TRBJ1-5	TGTGCCAGTAGTATAGATCCTAGTCAGCCCCAGCATTTT	CASSIDPSQPQHF
TRBV3-1/TRBV3-2	TRBD1	.	TRBJ1-2	TGTGCCAGCAGCCAAGGGACAGGGGGCGACTATGGCTACACCTTC	CASSQGTGGDYGYTF
TRBV5-5	.	few	TRBJ1-5	TGTGCCAGCAGCTTCGCCGATCAGCCCCAGCATTTT	CASSFADQPQHF
TRBV4-3	.	.	TRBJ2-4	TGCGCCAGCAGCCAAGAACTCGGGGCCAAAAACATTCAGTACTTC	CASSQELGAKNIQYF
TRBV30	TRBD1	.	TRBJ1-1	TGTGCCTGGAGTAAAGGGACAGGGGAAAAGTCTTTCTTT	CAWSKGTGEKSFF
TRBV24-1	.	.	TRBJ2-5	TGTGCCACCAGTGACTCCCGTTCGGCCCAAGAGACCCAGTACTTC	CATSDSRSAQETQYF
TRBV10-1	TRBD1	few	TRBJ2-7	TGCGCCAGCAGTAAGGGACAGCCCCACGAGCAGTACTTC	CASSKGQPHEQYF
TRBV11-2	.	.	TRBJ2-1	TGTGCCAGCAGCTTGGAGGAAGGGCGGAATGAGCAGTTCTTC	CASSLEEGRNEQFF
TRBV5-5	.	.	TRBJ2-5	TGTGCCAGCAGGCTTGCGGCAAACCAAGAGACCCAGTACTTC	CASRLAANQETQYF
TRBV30	.	.	TRBJ1-6	TGTGCCTGGCGTGGACCAGTCGGTTCACCCCTCCACTTT	CAWRGPVGSPLHF
TRBV3-1/TRBV3-2	.	.	TRBJ1-3	TGTGCCAGCAGCCAAGGATCAGGAGGCCTACCTGGAAACACCATATATTTT	CASSQGSGGLPGNTIYF
TRBV18	TRBD2	.	TRBJ2-1	TGTGCCAGCTCACCACCGGCGGTAGCGGGGGATGAGCAGTTCTTC	CASSPPAVAGDEQFF
TRBV7-9	.	once	TRBJ2-7	TGTGCCAGCAGCTTAGGCGGGACAGTCTACGAGCAGTACTTC	CASSLGGTVYEQYF
TRBV13	TRBD1	.	TRBJ1-1	TGTGCCAGCAGCTGGGGACAGATGAACACTGAAGCTTTCTTT	CASSWGQMNTEAFF
TRBV27	TRBD2	.	TRBJ2-1	TGTGCCAGCAGCCTAGGAGCGGGAGAGAGGGATGAGCAGTTCTTC	CASSLGAGERDEQFF
TRBV6-1	TRBD2	.	TRBJ2-1	TGTGCCAGCAGTGTCTATAGCGGGAGGCCCGGGGATGAGCAGTTCTTC	CASSVYSGRPGDEQFF
TRBV6-5	.	.	TRBJ1-5	TGTGCCAGCAGCAGGGACGATAGGGAGCCCCAGCATTTT	CASSRDDREPQHF
TRBV5-1	TRBD2	.	TRBJ2-1	TGCGCCAGCAGCTCCTTAGCGGGAGAAACCTACAATGAGCAGTTCTTC	CASSSLAGETYNEQFF
TRBV5-5	.	.	TRBJ1-3	TGTGCCAGCAGCATACAAGAGGCCGGAAACACCATATATTTT	CASSIQEAGNTIYF
TRBV12-3/TRBV12-4	.	.	TRBJ1-1	TGTGCCAGCAAGGGCAGCCACACTGAAGCTTTCTTT	CASKGSHTEAFF
TRBV18	.	.	TRBJ2-3	TGTGCCAGCTCACCACGAGCTGGGGGACCCACAGATACGCAGTATTTT	CASSPRAGGPTDTQYF
TRBV7-9	.	.	TRBJ2-5	TGTGCCAGCAGCACGAGTCGACGGGCCCTCCTCCGGGAGACCCAGTACTTC	CASSTSRRALLRETQYF
TRBV19	.	.	TRBJ2-6	TGTGCCAGTAGTATGCTATCCTCTGGGGCCAACGTCCTGACTTTC	CASSMLSSGANVLTF
TRBV5-6	TRBD1	few	TRBJ1-5	TGTGCCAGCAGCCCCGGCAGGGGGCGTAGGAATCAGCCCCAGCATTTT	CASSPGRGRRNQPQHF
TRBV12-5	TRBD1	.	TRBJ2-1	TGTGCTAGTGGGTCCGACAGGGGATTGGAGGGGTTATACAATGAGCAGTTCTTC	CASGSDRGLEGLYNEQFF
TRBV5-1	.	.	TRBJ2-6	TGCGCCAGTAAGGGTGATTCTGGGGCCAACGTCCTGACTTTC	CASKGDSGANVLTF